These 29 T cell receptor beta chains came from one sample sequenced in a study of spatial heterogeneity in lung cancer (dated by TCRdb to the late 2010s). Interpreted using the paper, the time point label stands for: sample taken at primary tumor resection. Without any cell sorting, TCR sequencing was performed on whole RNA extracted either from tumor and nontumor lung tissue or from cryopreserved PBMC samples. Library creation used 5' RACE. Sequencer: NextSeq 500. Using fastp trimming at Q25 and MiXCR clonotype assembly, TCRdb reanalyzed the public sequencing data and kept in-frame beta chains. Each CDR3 protein appears once, grouped with its most common genes and DNA. For this sample the table gives a few thousand distinct CDR3 sequences, of which about a third were detected only once. Around 36% of the sample comes from the top ten. The input for sequencing was PBMCs, taken at surgery. These receptors were collected from a male donor with early-stage non-small cell lung cancer.

This clonotype was recorded a few times. This beta chain lies outside the target of a library built for alpha chains; its clone size means little. V usage is TRBV12-3 or TRBV12-4 and J usage is TRBJ2-1; 11 bases match TRBD2. Trimming took 5 bases from V and 6 from J; bases not matched to a gene: 12. The CDR3 covers 17 residues. CDR3 sequence: CASSPGLAEPKGNEQFF. CDR3 bases: TGTGCCAGCAGTCCGGGACTAGCGGAGCCCAAGGGCAATGAGCAGTTCTTC.

Only a few counts were recorded for this clonotype. The size of this beta chain means little, since it is a stray read in a library made for alpha chains. The chain employs TRBV20-1 and TRBJ1-2, with a possible D match to TRBD1 (6 bases). The CDR3 has 13 amino acids. From germline, CDR1 is DFQATT and CDR2 SNEGSKA (reference sequence). V was shortened by 6 bases and J by 0 bases, with 11 bases between the two germline ends. As DNA, the CDR3 is TGCAGTGCCAGGACAGAACCTAACTATGGCTACACCTTC. Protein: CSARTEPNYGYTF.

Comment on this clonotype: This beta chain turned up in a library designed for alpha chains; as an off-target read, its abundance says little. The chain couples TRBV2 to TRBJ2-1, with a weak D call TRBD1 (5 bases). CDR3 length: 14 residues. Germline V lookup: CDR1 SNHLY, CDR2 FYNNEI. The V end lost 6 bases, the J end lost 0 bases, and 9 bases lay between the germline ends. The CDR3 bases are TGTGCCAGCAGGGGTCAGGGCTCCTACAATGAGCAGTTCTTC. Its protein is CASRGQGSYNEQFF.

As concerns this clonotype: Because this beta chain is a stray read in a library intended to capture alpha chains, its abundance should not be given much weight. The chain couples TRBV7-9 to TRBJ2-1; 11 nucleotides match TRBD2. V dropped 1 base and J dropped 9; count of bases not matched to a gene: 8. The CDR3 loop spans 16 amino acids. Germline V gene data show CDR1 as SEHNR and CDR2 as FQNEAQ (reference sequence). The CDR3 DNA is TGTGCCAGCAGCTTAGATATAGCGGGAGGGCGCACTGAGCAGTTCTTC. It specifies CASSLDIAGGRTEQFF.

A note on this clonotype: This beta chain appears as a stray read in a library generated for alpha chains; its size is not informative. The J gene is TRBJ2-2, the V gene TRBV10-3; no firm D call. V lost 6 bases to trimming and J lost 1 base, with 3 bases between them. The length of the CDR3 is 12 residues. Germline V gene data show CDR1 as ENHRY and CDR2 as SYGVKD. Here the CDR3 DNA reads TGTGCCATCAGAGAGAACACCGGGGAGCTGTTTTTT. Translated, it gives CAIRENTGELFF.

Turning to this clonotype: The size of this beta chain means little, since it is a stray read in a library made for alpha chains. The CDR3 protein is CASSPPSTDTQYF. DNA for the CDR3: TGTGCCAGCAGCCCGCCCAGCACAGATACGCAGTATTTT. The V and J genes are TRBV28 and TRBJ2-3; D ambiguous. The germline gives CDR1 MDHEN, CDR2 SYDVKM. Trimming removed 6 bases at V and 0 bases at J, with 7 bases between. This CDR3 comprises 13 residues.

This clonotype was seen more than once but under ten times. This beta chain is a stray sequence in a library constructed for alpha chains; its clone size is not meaningful. V gene TRBV28 combines with J gene TRBJ2-7; D is undetermined. CDR3 size: 14 residues. Trimming took off 2 bases at V and 2 bases at J, with 10 bases between the two ends. CDR1 and CDR2 from the germline V gene are MDHEN and SYDVKM. As DNA, the CDR3 is TGTGCCAGCAGTTTAACGAGCCCCCCCTACGAGCAGTACTTC. Translating it yields CASSLTSPPYEQYF.

In the case of this clonotype: In a library made to pick up alpha chains, this beta chain is a stray read with a size that means little. The V gene is TRBV10-3, the J gene TRBJ2-7, with D possibly TRBD1 on 6 matching bases. Trimming removed 6 bases at V and 0 bases at J, with 15 bases between. This CDR3 has 15 residues. In germline, CDR1 is ENHRY, CDR2 SYGVKD. CDR3 DNA sequence: TGTGCCATCAGCGTGGATCGGACAGCCTCCTACGAGCAGTACTTC. Amino acids: CAISVDRTASYEQYF.

This clonotype appeared a few times. A library made for alpha chains picked up this beta chain off target, so its size means little. The gene calls are TRBV12-3 or TRBV12-4 and TRBJ2-3, with TRBD1 identical over 8 bases. Unmatched junction bases numbered 9, after V lost 6 bases and J lost 1 base. The CDR3 contains 16 residues. The chain's CDR3 is CASRPEPGQGTDTQYF. For the CDR3, the DNA is TGTGCCAGCAGACCTGAGCCGGGACAGGGCACAGATACGCAGTATTTT.

A note on this clonotype: Found in a library prepared for alpha chains, this beta chain is an off-target read, and its abundance has little meaning. This chain links TRBV3-1 with TRBJ2-3; 7 bases map to TRBD2. Germline V lookup: CDR1 LGHDT, CDR2 YNNKEL (reference sequence). The CDR3 length is 18 residues. The trim removed 2 bases at V and 4 bases at J, leaving 15 bases unmatched. The CDR3 loop is CASSQRTSPRGGPDTQYF. CDR3 bases: TGTGCCAGCAGCCAAAGGACCTCACCCCGCGGGGGTCCAGATACGCAGTATTTT.

As to this clonotype: This beta chain appears as a stray read in a library generated for alpha chains; its size is not informative. V gene TRBV7-2 combines with J gene TRBJ2-1; 10 nucleotides match TRBD2. This CDR3 has 18 residues. Germline lookup yields CDR1 SGHTA and CDR2 FQGNSA. Trimming took 5 bases from V and 1 from J; bases not matched to a gene: 11. CDR3: CASSLRTSGLSSYNEQFF. DNA of the CDR3: TGTGCCAGCAGCCTACGGACTAGCGGCCTGAGTTCCTACAATGAGCAGTTCTTC.

Comments on this clonotype: For a library built for alpha chains, this beta chain is a stray read; little rests on its size. The chain carries TRBV5-6 and TRBJ2-1; D not resolved. V was cut by 4 bases and J by 9 bases, with 11 bases left in between. CDR1 and CDR2 from the germline V gene are SGHDT and YYEEEE. The CDR3 has 12 residues. The CDR3 coding sequence is TGTGCCAGCAGCGTGAGACTGCTTGAGCAGTTCTTC. Its translation: CASSVRLLEQFF.

This clonotype was seen a few times. Within a library made for alpha chains, this beta chain is off target, and its count is uninformative. The chain links TRBV7-6 to TRBJ2-5; 13 bases map to TRBD2. J gave up 5 bases and V 4 bases, and 16 bases lay outside the gene matches. CDR3 length equals 19 residues. CDR1 is SGHVS, CDR2 FNYEAQ, per germline. CDR3 sequence (DNA): TGTGCCAGCAGCTCAACTCGACCGGGACTAGCGGGACCTGGGGAGACCCAGTACTTC. Translated, it gives CASSSTRPGLAGPGETQYF.

This clonotype was counted only a few times. In a library made to pick up alpha chains, this beta chain is a stray read with a size that means little. This sequence joins TRBV24-1 and TRBJ2-1; 11 nucleotides align to TRBD2. V lost 5 bases, J lost 8 bases, and 4 bases stayed unmatched. Germline CDR1 is KGHDR and CDR2 is SFDVKD. The CDR3 covers 14 residues. CDR3 DNA sequence: TGTGCCACCAGTGTCACTAGCGGGAGTGATGAGCAGTTCTTC. Amino acid sequence: CATSVTSGSDEQFF.

In this sample, this clonotype turned up a few times. This beta chain appears as a stray read in a library generated for alpha chains; its size is not informative. The chain employs TRBV10-3 and TRBJ2-2, with D perhaps matching TRBD2 (6 bases). The germline gives CDR1 ENHRY, CDR2 SYGVKD. This CDR3 has 16 residues. The V gene lost 3 bases and the J gene lost 1 base, with 12 bases spanning the gap. The chain's CDR3 is CAISDPGLRNTGELFF. CDR3 in DNA: TGTGCCATCAGTGACCCGGGACTTCGGAACACCGGGGAGCTGTTTTTT.

This clonotype was seen just once. In a library made to pick up alpha chains, this beta chain is a stray read with a size that means little. V gene TRBV24-1 combines with J gene TRBJ2-5; no firm D call. Germline CDR1 reads KGHDR; CDR2 reads SFDVKD. The CDR3 loop spans 15 amino acids. The V and J ends lost 2 bases and 0 bases respectively, with 9 bases between them. In nucleotides, the CDR3 is TGTGCCACCAGTGATTCAAAGGAGTACCAAGAGACCCAGTACTTC. It encodes CATSDSKEYQETQYF.

As concerns this clonotype: Found in a library prepared for alpha chains, this beta chain is an off-target read, and its abundance has little meaning. V gene TRBV19 combines with J gene TRBJ2-3, with D perhaps matching TRBD2 (5 bases). The CDR3 loop spans 14 amino acids. CDR1 and CDR2 from the germline V gene are LNHDA and SQIVND (reference sequence). With 8 bases removed from V and 2 bases from J, the gap between germline ends came to 14 bases. As DNA, the CDR3 is TGTGCCAGTTACAGCGGCCGTCTCACAGATACGCAGTATTTT. Amino acid sequence: CASYSGRLTDTQYF.

This clonotype was detected a few times. As an off-target read in a library built for alpha chains, this beta chain has a frequency of little significance. V is TRBV5-1 and J is TRBJ2-6, with no clear D. CDR1 and CDR2 from the germline V gene are SGHRS and YFSETQ. The CDR3 consists of 14 residues. V lost 4 bases and J 0 bases, leaving 5 bases between the germline ends. The DNA for the CDR3 is TGCGCCAGCAGCGGTCTCTCTGGGGCCAACGTCCTGACTTTC. As protein: CASSGLSGANVLTF.

Notes on this clonotype: In a library made to pick up alpha chains, this beta chain is a stray read with a size that means little. The chain couples TRBV7-2 to TRBJ2-3; no reliable D call. Germline assignment: CDR1 SGHTA and CDR2 FQGNSA. The ends were cut back, 5 bases at V and 3 bases at J, with 6 bases in the middle. The length of the CDR3 is 12 residues. CDR3 coding DNA: TGTGCCAGCAGCGCACAGACAGATACGCAGTATTTT. It translates to CASSAQTDTQYF.

About this clonotype: This beta chain lies outside the target of a library built for alpha chains; its clone size means little. The chain recombines TRBV7-9 with TRBJ2-7, with TRBD2 matching 9 bases. The CDR3 has 17 residues. The germline gives CDR1 SEHNR, CDR2 FQNEAQ (reference sequence). Trimming took 5 bases from V and 6 from J; bases not matched to a gene: 17. DNA for the CDR3: TGTGCCAGCAGCCAGCACGATTCTAGCGGGATCCGCTCCGAGCAGTACTTC. It encodes CASSQHDSSGIRSEQYF.

This clonotype has just a few counts. As an off-target read in a library built for alpha chains, this beta chain has a frequency of little significance. V and J are TRBV24-1 and TRBJ2-1; 10 nucleotides agree with TRBD2. The CDR3 is 14 residues long. Looked up from germline, CDR1 is KGHDR and CDR2 is SFDVKD. The ends lost 5 bases at V and 6 bases at J; junction bases unmatched: 3. The chain's CDR3 is CATSASSGSNEQFF. CDR3 coding DNA: TGTGCCACCAGTGCGTCTAGCGGGAGCAATGAGCAGTTCTTC.

This clonotype was seen more than once but under ten times. This beta chain was picked up by a library intended for alpha chains and is off target, so its count carries little meaning. This rearrangement joins TRBV5-4 to TRBJ2-4; D might be TRBD1 (6 bases). CDR1 and CDR2 (germline): SGHNT, YYREEE (reference sequence). V dropped 4 bases and J dropped 5 bases, with 13 bases sitting between them. This CDR3 contains 14 residues. The CDR3, as DNA: TGTGCCAGCAGCGGTCAGGGGACCGAAAACATTCAGTACTTC. It encodes CASSGQGTENIQYF. The full variable domain, with the rest looked up from reference TRBV5-4 and TRBJ2-4, is ETGVTQSPTHLIKTRGQQVTLRCSSQSGHNTVSWYQQALGQGPQFIFQYYREEENGRGNFPPRFSGLQFPNYSSELNVNALELDDSALYLCASSGQGTENIQYFGAGTRLSVL.

This clonotype was seen a handful of times. Since the library was made to target alpha chains, this beta chain is a stray read and its abundance is not meaningful. The J gene is TRBJ2-2, the V gene TRBV6-4; D call uncertain. Trimming took off 7 bases at V and 0 bases at J, with 9 bases between the two ends. The CDR3 contains 14 residues. CDR1 and CDR2 (germline): MRHNA, SNTAGT. The CDR3 DNA is TGTGCCAGCAAGGCGGAGCCGAACACCGGGGAGCTGTTTTTT. It translates to CASKAEPNTGELFF.

A remark on this clonotype: The library was designed around alpha chains, so this beta chain is a stray read whose abundance carries little weight. The chain uses TRBV7-9 and TRBJ2-7, with D tentatively TRBD2 (6 bases). Germline CDR1 is SEHNR and CDR2 is FQNEAQ (reference sequence). The CDR3 loop spans 15 amino acids. Trimming stripped 6 bases from V and 3 bases from J, with 18 bases between. CDR3 region: CASSLDGGIYYEQYF. CDR3 sequence (DNA): TGTGCCAGCAGTCTGGACGGAGGGATCTACTACGAGCAGTACTTC.

The table lists this clonotype with a count of one. A library made for alpha chains picked up this beta chain off target, so its size means little. This chain connects TRBV5-1 to TRBJ2-7, with TRBD1 matching 7 bases. The germline V gene encodes CDR1 SGHRS and CDR2 YFSETQ. The V and J ends lost 4 bases and 0 bases, in that order; junction bases with no gene match: 4. This CDR3 spans 14 amino acids. CDR3 nucleotides: TGCGCCAGCAGCCCTCGGGACAGCTCCTACGAGCAGTACTTC. Protein: CASSPRDSSYEQYF.

Points on this clonotype: Found in a library prepared for alpha chains, this beta chain is an off-target read, and its abundance has little meaning. The genes are TRBV5-1 and TRBJ2-5; D remains unclear. Germline assignment: CDR1 SGHRS and CDR2 YFSETQ. V was trimmed by 4 bases and J by 5 bases, leaving 12 bases between them. The CDR3 covers 13 residues. This CDR3 reads CASSSAVPETQYF. The CDR3 region has the DNA TGCGCCAGCAGCAGCGCGGTTCCGGAGACCCAGTACTTC.

Details on this clonotype: A library made for alpha chains picked up this beta chain off target, so its size means little. The chain employs TRBV7-3 and TRBJ2-7; 8 bases align to TRBD2. This CDR3 has 14 amino acids. The V and J ends lost 4 bases and 7 bases, in that order; junction bases with no gene match: 9. Germline lookup yields CDR1 SGHTA and CDR2 FQGTGA. The CDR3 region is CASSSGRAPEEQYF. The CDR3 nucleotides are TGTGCCAGCAGCTCCGGGAGGGCCCCGGAAGAGCAGTACTTC.

This clonotype was counted only a few times. As an off-target read in a library built for alpha chains, this beta chain has a frequency of little significance. The V gene is TRBV15, the J gene TRBJ2-1; no reliable D call. The CDR3 consists of 15 residues. V lost 6 bases, J lost 5 bases, and 17 bases lay in between. Germline assignment: CDR1 LNHNV and CDR2 YYDKDF (reference sequence). For the CDR3, the DNA is TGTGCCACCAGGGGTCTCGTGCAGACTGACAATGAGCAGTTCTTC. Protein: CATRGLVQTDNEQFF.

This clonotype is a singleton in its sample. For a library built for alpha chains, this beta chain is a stray read; little rests on its size. The rearrangement links TRBV7-3 to TRBJ2-2, with D uncertain. Germline CDR1 is SGHTA and CDR2 is FQGTGA. V lost 6 bases and J lost 3, with 11 bases in between. The CDR3 is 14 amino acids. CDR3 in amino acids: CASSRNGYTGELFF. The CDR3 nucleotides are TGTGCCAGCAGTCGGAACGGCTACACCGGGGAGCTGTTTTTT.